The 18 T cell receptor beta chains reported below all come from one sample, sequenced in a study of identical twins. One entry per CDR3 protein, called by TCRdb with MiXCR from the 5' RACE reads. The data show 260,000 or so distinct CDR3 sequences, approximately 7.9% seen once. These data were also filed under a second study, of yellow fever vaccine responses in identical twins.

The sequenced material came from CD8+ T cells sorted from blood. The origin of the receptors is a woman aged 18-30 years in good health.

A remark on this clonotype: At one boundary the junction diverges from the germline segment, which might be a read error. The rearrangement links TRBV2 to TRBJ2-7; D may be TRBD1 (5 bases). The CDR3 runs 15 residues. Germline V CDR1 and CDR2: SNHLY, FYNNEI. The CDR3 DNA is TGTGCCAGCAGTGACGGCGACAGCCCGACCAGTCAGCAGTGCTTC. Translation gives CASSDGDSPTSQQCF.

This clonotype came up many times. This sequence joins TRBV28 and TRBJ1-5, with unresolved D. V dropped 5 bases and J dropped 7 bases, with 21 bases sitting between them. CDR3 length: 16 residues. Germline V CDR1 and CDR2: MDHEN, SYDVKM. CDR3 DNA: TGTGCCAGCAGTCCACTCCGGGCCCGGGGAAGACAGCCCCAGCATTTT. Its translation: CASSPLRARGRQPQHF.

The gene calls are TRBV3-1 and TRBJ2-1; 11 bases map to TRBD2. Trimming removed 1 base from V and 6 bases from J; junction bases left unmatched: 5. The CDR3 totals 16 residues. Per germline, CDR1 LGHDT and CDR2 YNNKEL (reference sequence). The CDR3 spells CASSQVTSGRGNEQFF. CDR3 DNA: TGTGCCAGCAGCCAAGTAACTAGCGGGAGAGGCAATGAGCAGTTCTTC.

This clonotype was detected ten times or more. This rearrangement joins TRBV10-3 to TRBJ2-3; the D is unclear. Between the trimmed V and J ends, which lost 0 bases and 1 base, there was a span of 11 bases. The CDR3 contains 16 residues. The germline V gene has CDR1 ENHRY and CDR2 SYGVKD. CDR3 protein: CAISESSWQGTDTQYF. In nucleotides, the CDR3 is TGTGCCATCAGTGAGTCTTCGTGGCAGGGCACAGATACGCAGTATTTT.

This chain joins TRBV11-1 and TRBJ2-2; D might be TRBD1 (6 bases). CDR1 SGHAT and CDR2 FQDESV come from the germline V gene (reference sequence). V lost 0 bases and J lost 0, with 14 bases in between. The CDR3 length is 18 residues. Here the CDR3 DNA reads TGTGCCAGCAGCTTAGCCCAGGGCAGGGGCACGAACACCGGGGAGCTGTTTTTT. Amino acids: CASSLAQGRGTNTGELFF.

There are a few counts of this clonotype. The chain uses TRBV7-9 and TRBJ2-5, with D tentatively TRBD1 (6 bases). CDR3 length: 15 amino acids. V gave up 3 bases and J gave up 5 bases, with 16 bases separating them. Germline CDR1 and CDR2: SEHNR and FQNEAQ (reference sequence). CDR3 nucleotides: TGTGCCAGCAGCTTCTCAGTATGGGGGCTGGAGACCCAGTACTTC. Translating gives CASSFSVWGLETQYF.

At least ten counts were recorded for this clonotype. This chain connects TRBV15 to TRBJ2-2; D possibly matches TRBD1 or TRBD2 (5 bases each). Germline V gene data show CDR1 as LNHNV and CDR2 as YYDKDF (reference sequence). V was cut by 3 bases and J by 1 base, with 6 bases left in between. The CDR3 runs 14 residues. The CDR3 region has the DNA TGTGCCACCAGCAGTGGGGGGAACACCGGGGAGCTGTTTTTT. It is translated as CATSSGGNTGELFF.

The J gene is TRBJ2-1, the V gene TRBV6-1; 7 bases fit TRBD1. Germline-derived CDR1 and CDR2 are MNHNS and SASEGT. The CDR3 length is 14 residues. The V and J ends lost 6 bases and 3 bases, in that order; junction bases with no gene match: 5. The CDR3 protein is CASRGTANYNEQFF. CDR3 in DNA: TGTGCCAGCAGGGGGACAGCCAACTACAATGAGCAGTTCTTC.

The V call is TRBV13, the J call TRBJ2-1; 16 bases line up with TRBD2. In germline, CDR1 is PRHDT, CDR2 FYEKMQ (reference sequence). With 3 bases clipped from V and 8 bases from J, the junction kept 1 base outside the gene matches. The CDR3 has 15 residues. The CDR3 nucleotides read TGTGCCAGCAGCTTGGGACTAGCGGGAGGGGATGAGCAGTTCTTC. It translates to CASSLGLAGGDEQFF.

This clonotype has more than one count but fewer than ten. The CDR3 DNA follows: TGTGCCAGCAGCTTTGGAGACAGAGTTACTAATACGCAGTATTTT. It codes for CASSFGDRVTNTQYF. The V gene is TRBV7-8, the J gene TRBJ2-3; maybe TRBD1 (5 bases). The CDR3 totals 15 residues. Germline-derived CDR1 and CDR2 are SGHVS and FQNEAQ. The germline V and J ends were trimmed by 3 bases and 7 bases, with 17 bases remaining between them.

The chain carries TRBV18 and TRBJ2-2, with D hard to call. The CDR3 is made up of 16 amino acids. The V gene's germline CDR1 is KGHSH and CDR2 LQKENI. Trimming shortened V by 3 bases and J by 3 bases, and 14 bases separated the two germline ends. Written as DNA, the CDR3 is TGTGCCAGCTCACCGAAATGGGTTGGGGACACCGGGGAGCTGTTTTTT. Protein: CASSPKWVGDTGELFF.

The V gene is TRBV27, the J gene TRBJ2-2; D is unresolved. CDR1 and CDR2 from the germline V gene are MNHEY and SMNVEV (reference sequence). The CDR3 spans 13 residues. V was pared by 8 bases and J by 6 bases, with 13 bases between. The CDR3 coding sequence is TGTGCCAGCTCGAGGAGAGTTGCCGGGGAGCTGTTTTTT. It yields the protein CASSRRVAGELFF.

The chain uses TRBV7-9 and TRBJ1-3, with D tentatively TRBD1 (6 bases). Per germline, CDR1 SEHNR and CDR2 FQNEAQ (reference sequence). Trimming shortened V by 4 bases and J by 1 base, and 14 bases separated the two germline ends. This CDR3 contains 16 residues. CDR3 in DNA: TGTGCCAGCAGCTCGGAGGGGGAAGGGTCTGGAAACACCATATATTTT. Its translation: CASSSEGEGSGNTIYF.

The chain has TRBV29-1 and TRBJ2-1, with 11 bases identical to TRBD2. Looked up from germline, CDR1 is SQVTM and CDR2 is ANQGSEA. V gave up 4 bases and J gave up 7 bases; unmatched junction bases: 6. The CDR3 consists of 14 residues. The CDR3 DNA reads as TGCAGCGTTGTTAGCGGGAGGGCCTTAAATGAGCAGTTCTTC. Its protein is CSVVSGRALNEQFF.

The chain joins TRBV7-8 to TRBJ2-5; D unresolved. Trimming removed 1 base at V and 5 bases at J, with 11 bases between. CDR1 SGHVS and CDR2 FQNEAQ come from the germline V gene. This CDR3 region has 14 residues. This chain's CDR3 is CASSLGGSLETQYF. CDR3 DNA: TGTGCCAGCAGCTTAGGTGGCAGCCTGGAGACCCAGTACTTC.

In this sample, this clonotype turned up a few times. The CDR3 protein is CASPKLKTGSTGELFF. For the CDR3, the DNA is TGCGCCAGCCCAAAATTAAAGACAGGGTCCACCGGGGAGCTGTTTTTT. The J gene is TRBJ2-2, the V gene TRBV10-1; 7 nucleotides match TRBD1. The CDR3 has 16 residues. CDR1 and CDR2 (germline): WNHNN, SYGVQD (reference sequence). Trimming removed 8 bases from V and 4 bases from J; junction bases left unmatched: 13.

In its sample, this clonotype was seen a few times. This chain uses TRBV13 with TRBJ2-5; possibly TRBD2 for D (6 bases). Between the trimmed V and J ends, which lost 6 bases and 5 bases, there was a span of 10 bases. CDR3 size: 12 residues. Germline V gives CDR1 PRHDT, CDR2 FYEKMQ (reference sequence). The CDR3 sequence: CASRGDSETQYF. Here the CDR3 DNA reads TGTGCCAGCAGGGGGGACTCGGAGACCCAGTACTTC. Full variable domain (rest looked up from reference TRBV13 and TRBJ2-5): AAGVIQSPRHLIKEKRETATLKCYPIPRHDTVYWYQQGPGQDPQFLISFYEKMQSDKGSIPDRFSAQQFSDYHSELNMSSLELGDSALYFCASRGDSETQYFGPGTRLLVL.

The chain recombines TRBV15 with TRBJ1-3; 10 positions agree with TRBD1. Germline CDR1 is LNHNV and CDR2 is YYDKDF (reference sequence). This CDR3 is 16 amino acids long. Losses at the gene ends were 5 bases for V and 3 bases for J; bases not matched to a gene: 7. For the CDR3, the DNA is TGTGCCACCAGCGCACGGGACAGGGGATTTGGAAACACCATATATTTT. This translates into CATSARDRGFGNTIYF.